One sample yielded the 23 T cell receptor beta chains listed below, sequenced in a study of blood T cells in healthy people across ages. A sample-barcoded 5' primer and a J-beta primer mix were used in a second PCR of roughly 6 to 12 cycles. From the 5' RACE reads, TCRdb called clonotypes with MiXCR, one entry per CDR3 protein. Here the sample spans just under 550,000 distinct CDR3 sequences, approximately 25% being singletons. These records were also assigned to another study, of T cells of mothers and their children.

Sequencing input: blood. Source of these receptors: a boy aged 10-17 years in good health.

The chain is built from TRBV7-3 and TRBJ1-2; D not certain. The CDR3 spans 12 residues. Germline V gene data show CDR1 as SGHTA and CDR2 as FQGTGA. Trimming removed 1 base from V and 8 bases from J, with 8 bases in between. This CDR3 is CASSLNGQGYTF. As DNA, the CDR3 is TGTGCCAGCAGCTTAAACGGCCAGGGCTACACCTTC.

This clonotype was counted a few times. The chain recombines TRBV7-8 with TRBJ2-5; D gene ambiguous. In germline, CDR1 is SGHVS, CDR2 FQNEAQ. CDR3 size: 14 residues. The V gene lost 2 bases and the J gene lost 4 bases, with 11 bases spanning the gap. CDR3 residues: CASSLYGSGETQYF. The CDR3 nucleotides are TGTGCCAGCAGCTTATATGGGTCCGGAGAGACCCAGTACTTC.

V and J are TRBV9 and TRBJ2-5; 7 bases are a match to TRBD1. The CDR3 loop spans 15 amino acids. After removal of 4 bases from V and 2 bases from J, the junction contained 8 bases not matched to a gene. The germline gives CDR1 SGDLS, CDR2 YYNGEE. The CDR3 region is CASSPRQGGQETQYF. In nucleotides, the CDR3 is TGTGCCAGCAGCCCCCGACAGGGTGGGCAAGAGACCCAGTACTTC.

This chain joins TRBV25-1 and TRBJ1-2; a weak D match, TRBD1 (6 bases). The germline V gene encodes CDR1 MGHDK and CDR2 SYGVNS. The CDR3 runs 15 residues. The V and J ends lost 0 bases and 6 bases respectively, with 14 bases between them. CDR3 DNA sequence: TGTGCCAGCAGTGAATATATACAGGGAGAGGATGGCTACACCTTC. As protein: CASSEYIQGEDGYTF.

The rearrangement joins TRBV28 to TRBJ2-5; D unclear. The CDR3 has 14 residues. V shed 3 bases and J shed 1 base, with 9 bases lying between them. Germline V gene sequence: CDR1 MDHEN, CDR2 SYDVKM. The CDR3 spells CASSFNTFQETQYF. CDR3 DNA sequence: TGTGCCAGCAGTTTTAACACCTTCCAAGAGACCCAGTACTTC.

There are many counts of this clonotype. The genes are TRBV11-2 and TRBJ2-4; D possibly corresponds to TRBD2 (6 bases). This CDR3 region has 16 residues. Germline V gene sequence: CDR1 SGHAT, CDR2 FQNNGV. V was pared by 1 base and J by 2 bases, with 12 bases between. This CDR3 is CASSLVAVTPKNIQYF. CDR3 nucleotides: TGTGCCAGCAGCTTAGTAGCGGTTACCCCCAAAAACATTCAGTACTTC.

This clonotype has just a few counts. The gene calls are TRBV7-9 and TRBJ2-7; either TRBD1 or TRBD2 may supply D (5 bases each). Trimming removed 2 bases at V and 4 bases at J, with 12 bases between. Germline CDR1 and CDR2: SEHNR and FQNEAQ (reference sequence). CDR3 size: 14 residues. The CDR3 sequence: CASSLPGRMYEQYF. The CDR3 DNA reads as TGTGCCAGCAGCTTACCGGGACGGATGTACGAGCAGTACTTC.

This clonotype has a handful of counts. The chain employs TRBV20-1 and TRBJ1-4; 10 bases align to TRBD1. This CDR3 has 18 residues. The germline V gene has CDR1 DFQATT and CDR2 SNEGSKA (reference sequence). Trimming took 4 bases from V and 0 from J; bases not matched to a gene: 11. The CDR3 nucleotides are TGCAGTGCTACCAACCCGGGACAGGGGCGTGCAACTAATGAAAAACTGTTTTTT. This translates into CSATNPGQGRATNEKLFF.

The V call is TRBV27, the J call TRBJ2-7, with D unclear. With 2 bases removed from V and 3 bases from J, the gap between germline ends came to 11 bases. This CDR3 contains 14 residues. Germline assignment: CDR1 MNHEY and CDR2 SMNVEV (reference sequence). CDR3 residues: CASSLGQPFYEQYF. The CDR3 DNA follows: TGTGCCAGCAGTTTAGGGCAGCCTTTCTACGAGCAGTACTTC.

V gene TRBV5-1 combines with J gene TRBJ2-3; 12 positions agree with TRBD2. The trim removed 3 bases at V and 4 bases at J, leaving 6 bases unmatched. This CDR3 is built from 16 residues. In germline, CDR1 is SGHRS, CDR2 YFSETQ. This chain's CDR3 is CASSSLAGGGADTQYF. The CDR3 bases are TGCGCCAGCAGCTCACTAGCGGGGGGCGGCGCAGATACGCAGTATTTT. Full variable domain (remainder filled in from reference TRBV5-1 and TRBJ2-3): KAGVTQTPRYLIKTRGQQVTLSCSPISGHRSVSWYQQTPGQGLQFLFEYFSETQRNKGNFPGRFSGRQFSNSRSEMNVSTLELGDSALYLCASSSLAGGGADTQYFGPGTRLTVL.

The genes are TRBV7-2 and TRBJ2-1, with D uncertain. TRBJ2-7 matches the DNA end more closely, so the J call is doubtful. The CDR3 runs to 14 residues. CDR1 is SGHTA, CDR2 FQGNSA, per germline. The CDR3 coding sequence is TGTGCCAGCAGCTTAGGGCACATCCCCTACGAGCAGTACTTC. It is translated as CASSLGHIPYEQYF.

The gene calls are TRBV7-9 and TRBJ2-2; D is possibly TRBD2 (5 bases). The CDR3 runs 19 residues. Deletions cut 7 bases from V and 7 bases from J, with 31 bases between. Per the germline V gene, CDR1 is SEHNR and CDR2 is FQNEAQ (reference sequence). The CDR3 coding sequence is TGTGCCAGCATTGTTCCCCTTCACGCAAGTGGAGGAAAAATCGGGGAGCTGTTTTTT. Its protein is CASIVPLHASGGKIGELFF.

The chain combines TRBV20-1 with TRBJ2-1; 9 positions agree with TRBD2. V lost 3 bases and J lost 3; bases outside the gene matches: 6. The CDR3 is 15 residues long. The germline CDR1 and CDR2 sequences are DFQATT and SNEGSKA (reference sequence). CDR3 bases: TGCAGTGCTAGGATTAGCGGGAGAGACTACAATGAGCAGTTCTTC. Its translation is CSARISGRDYNEQFF.

The V and J genes are TRBV6-2 or TRBV6-3 and TRBJ2-7; unclear D gene. This CDR3 comprises 15 residues. Trimming took off 0 bases at V and 4 bases at J, with 13 bases between the two ends. Germline-derived CDR1 and CDR2 are MNHEY and SVGEGT. The CDR3 region has the DNA TGTGCCAGCAGTTACTCGATGACGGTGGGGTACGAGCAGTACTTC. Translated, it gives CASSYSMTVGYEQYF.

This clonotype was counted a few times. The V gene is TRBV6-5, the J gene TRBJ2-7, with 9 bases fitting TRBD1. The CDR3 covers 14 residues. With 11 bases clipped from V and 1 base from J, the junction kept 9 bases outside the gene matches. Germline V lookup: CDR1 MNHEY, CDR2 SVGAGI. In DNA form, the CDR3 reads TGTGCCTGCTCCCGGGACAGGGAGTCCTACGAGCAGTACTTC. Translating it yields CACSRDRESYEQYF.

This clonotype has ten or more counts. The CDR3 bases are TGTGCCAGCAGCTTAAGTTTTAGGAGTTCTTCCGAGCAGTACTTC. Protein sequence: CASSLSFRSSSEQYF. The gene calls are TRBV7-2 and TRBJ2-7; D gene ambiguous. The V gene lost 2 bases and the J gene lost 6 bases, with 17 bases spanning the gap. In germline, CDR1 is SGHTA, CDR2 FQGNSA. The CDR3 is 15 amino acids.

This clonotype was observed a handful of times. V usage is TRBV9 and J usage is TRBJ1-1, with 9 bases aligning to TRBD1. J gave up 4 bases and V 0 bases, and 4 bases lay outside the gene matches. Germline V gene sequence: CDR1 SGDLS, CDR2 YYNGEE. CDR3 length: 15 amino acids. DNA for the CDR3: TGTGCCAGCAGCGTAGAGCACAGGGGGCCCACTGAAGCTTTCTTT. It specifies CASSVEHRGPTEAFF.

For this clonotype: The conserved phenylalanine or tryptophan is not found at the CDR3 terminus, so this likely reflects a read error. The rearrangement joins TRBV30 to TRBJ1-6; 12 positions match TRBD1. Germline CDR1 GTSNPN, CDR2 SVGIG (reference sequence). Germline trimming cut 0 bases from V and 14 bases from J; bases unmatched to any gene: 8. The CDR3 has 15 amino acids. This CDR3 is CAWSVPGTGGRALHL. The CDR3 region has the DNA TGTGCCTGGAGTGTACCCGGGACAGGGGGCAGGGCCCTCCACCTT.

The chain employs TRBV2 and TRBJ2-2; TRBD1 might be the D (5 bases). This CDR3 is 14 amino acids long. V gave up 1 base and J gave up 6 bases, with 9 bases separating them. CDR1 and CDR2 from the germline V gene are SNHLY and FYNNEI. The CDR3 DNA reads as TGTGCCAGCAGTGAAGGGACAATAGCCGGGGAGCTGTTTTTT. Translating gives CASSEGTIAGELFF.

This clonotype appeared many times. The chain combines TRBV5-4 with TRBJ1-4, with 8 bases aligning to TRBD1. This CDR3 is built from 16 residues. V shed 4 bases and J 4 bases; nucleotides not matched to a gene: 9. CDR1 is SGHNT and CDR2 is YYREEE in the germline V gene (reference sequence). For the CDR3, the DNA is TGTGCCAGCAGCGACAAGACAGGGGCCATTAATGAAAAACTGTTTTTT. Translating it yields CASSDKTGAINEKLFF. Combining the CDR3 with reference TRBV5-4 and TRBJ1-4 gives the whole variable domain ETGVTQSPTHLIKTRGQQVTLRCSSQSGHNTVSWYQQALGQGPQFIFQYYREEENGRGNFPPRFSGLQFPNYSSELNVNALELDDSALYLCASSDKTGAINEKLFFGSGTQLSVL.

V usage is TRBV15 and J usage is TRBJ2-1, with a possible D match to TRBD2 (6 bases). The CDR3 runs to 15 residues. CDR1 and CDR2 from the germline V gene are LNHNV and YYDKDF (reference sequence). V lost 7 bases and J 7 bases, leaving 20 bases between the germline ends. This CDR3 reads CATKGGVERANEQFF. CDR3 nucleotide sequence: TGTGCCACCAAAGGAGGGGTCGAAAGGGCTAATGAGCAGTTCTTC.

This clonotype was seen a few times. V and J are TRBV25-1 and TRBJ1-6; TRBD1 agrees at 11 bases. Germline V gene data show CDR1 as MGHDK and CDR2 as SYGVNS. The CDR3 has 15 residues. The trim removed 2 bases at V and 8 bases at J, leaving 2 bases unmatched. CDR3 protein: CASSERTGGHSPLHF. The CDR3 coding sequence is TGTGCCAGCAGTGAAAGGACAGGGGGCCATTCACCCCTCCACTTT. Full variable domain (rest looked up from reference TRBV25-1 and TRBJ1-6): EADIYQTPRYLVIGTGKKITLECSQTMGHDKMYWYQQDPGMELHLIHYSYGVNSTEKGDLSSESTVSRIRTEHFPLTLESARPSHTSQYLCASSERTGGHSPLHFGNGTRLTVT.

This clonotype was observed a few times. The chain uses TRBV27 and TRBJ2-1; D uncertain. Germline CDR1 and CDR2: MNHEY and SMNVEV (reference sequence). Trimming stripped 3 bases from V and 5 bases from J, with 11 bases between. The CDR3 is made up of 14 amino acids. The CDR3, as DNA: TGTGCCAGCAGTTTGGGCGGAGCCAACAATGAGCAGTTCTTC. Its translation: CASSLGGANNEQFF.